Sequencing of this T cell receptor (beta chain) was carried out in a study of blood T cell repertoires in COVID-19. Study details: Collection of acute and convalescent COVID-19 samples took place in the United States, Italy and Spain. T cells, B-cell-depleted T cells, or PBMCs provided the cDNA or gDNA that served as material.

How the authors handled the data: Reference gene primers were amplified, and this amplification served to estimate nucleated cell counts. TCRdb keeps only in-frame clones here, not all; method: immunoSEQ multiplex PCR. D and trimming come from the DNA, and the V and J calls and clone size come from that table. The data show 240,000 or so clones, with approximately 86% seen just once and under 0.95% held by the top ten. The V gene lost 0 bases and the J gene lost 0 bases, with 9 bases spanning the gap. Germline V gene data show CDR1 as SGHRS and CDR2 as YFSETQ. This CDR3 spans 15 amino acids. Specimen: peripheral blood. The TCR was taken from a woman aged 25 to 39 with acute or convalescent COVID-19. The chain links TRBV5-1 to TRBJ1-2; TRBD1 is a possible D gene (5 bases). The CDR3 region is CASSLGGGTNYGYTF. The CDR3 region has the DNA TGCGCCAGCAGCTTGGGGGGCGGAACTAACTATGGCTACACCTTC. Full variable domain (rest looked up from reference TRBV5-1 and TRBJ1-2): KAGVTQTPRYLIKTRGQQVTLSCSPISGHRSVSWYQQTPGQGLQFLFEYFSETQRNKGNFPGRFSGRQFSNSRSEMNVSTLELGDSALYLCASSLGGGTNYGYTFGSGTRLTVV.